The present TCR beta chain was sequenced within a study of blood T cells in healthy people across ages. It was with a sample-barcoded 5' primer and a J-beta primer mix that a second PCR of roughly 7 to 12 cycles was run. TCRdb re-called the 5' RACE reads with MiXCR, one entry per CDR3 protein. The table includes roughly 1,000,000 distinct CDR3 sequences, almost 25% detected once. The V gene lost 1 base and the J gene lost 7 bases, with 14 bases spanning the gap. CDR3 size: 15 residues. These data were also filed under a second study, of T cells of mothers and their children.

V usage is TRBV12-3 or TRBV12-4 and J usage is TRBJ1-3; D unresolved. This TCR was recovered from a girl aged 2-10 years in good health. Sequencing was done on a sample of blood. The CDR3 protein is CASSLGGRRRNTIYF. Here the CDR3 DNA reads TGTGCCAGCAGTTTAGGGGGTCGGAGGCGGAACACCATATATTTT.